This T cell receptor beta chain was identified during a study of regulatory T cells in long-lasting Graves disease. Study conclusions and caveats: Lower TCR diversity characterized persistent Graves' patients relative to newly diagnosed patients. Limited samples may have lowered accuracy.

The CDR3 runs 15 residues. The germline V gene has CDR1 SGHAT and CDR2 FQNNGV. V gave up 5 bases and J gave up 3 bases; unmatched junction bases: 7. Time point indicated: newly diagnosed GD, antithyroid drugs for less than 3 months. RNA from PBMCs was the source of the TCR library. This clonotype has more than one count but fewer than ten. Its cognate antigen is unknown. Relying on iRepertoire HTBI primers and Arm-PCR of CDR3 regions, the team built TCR beta libraries. From the multiplex PCR reads, TCRdb called clonotypes with MiXCR, one entry per CDR3 protein. The table records a few hundred thousand distinct CDR3 sequences, about 12% of them present only once. This same sample was also part of a study on T cells in Graves' hyperthyroidism and ophthalmopathy. This second report adds: Exclusion criteria comprised uncontrolled infection, other autoimmune disease, pregnancy or lactation. TCR CDR3 underwent first-round RT-PCR with the HTBI primer set.

The clonotype originates from a young woman with Graves disease. The chain links TRBV11-2 to TRBJ2-3; 8 bases line up with TRBD1. Sequences were derived from peripheral blood mononuclear cells (PBMCs), sampled at new diagnosis, from a patient treated with antithyroid drugs. The CDR3 region is CASSAAGTGTDTQYF. Written as DNA, the CDR3 is TGTGCCAGCAGCGCCGCCGGGACAGGTACAGATACGCAGTATTTT.